A selection of T cell receptor beta chains follows, all from one sample in a study of regulatory T cells in long-lasting Graves disease. MiXCR, applied by TCRdb to the multiplex PCR reads, yields one record per CDR3 protein. The table includes about 330,000 distinct CDR3 sequences, 15% to 20% detected once. These data are also associated with another study on T cells in Graves' hyperthyroidism and ophthalmopathy.

Sequencing used peripheral blood mononuclear cells (PBMCs), obtained at new diagnosis, from a patient treated with antithyroid drugs. Receptor source: a woman aged 18-35 years with Graves disease. CDR3s include the opening cysteine and the closing phenylalanine or tryptophan. A D gene is named only where the DNA matches it firmly. For some rows the clone size is stated as once, few or many, or as a class when expanded; others skip it.

NA,TRBD2,TRBV7-3,TRBJ2-1,CASSLGLGGSSYNEQFF,TGTGCCAGCAGCCTCGGACTGGGCGGGAGCTCCTACAATGAGCAGTTCTTC
many,TRBD1,TRBV27,TRBJ2-7,CASSSYLDRGRTYEQYF,TGTGCCAGCAGTTCATATCTCGACAGGGGGCGAACCTACGAGCAGTACTTC
many,NA,TRBV28,TRBJ2-7,CASRPLRVTFIEQYF,TGTGCCAGCAGACCCCTCAGGGTGACCTTCATCGAGCAGTACTTC
many,NA,TRBV18,TRBJ2-7,CASSPSQGVSYEQYF,TGTGCCAGCTCACCGAGTCAAGGGGTCTCCTACGAGCAGTACTTC
many,NA,TRBV12-3/TRBV12-4,TRBJ2-5,CASSFLDRETQYF,TGTGCCAGCAGTTTCCTGGATAGGGAGACCCAGTACTTC
many,NA,TRBV5-1,TRBJ2-7,CASRVVAGYRATYEQYF,TGCGCCAGCAGAGTCGTGGCTGGGTACAGGGCCACCTACGAGCAGTACTTC
few,NA,TRBV12-3/TRBV12-4,TRBJ2-3,CASSPFLGLTDTQYF,TGTGCCAGCAGTCCTTTCTTGGGGCTCACAGATACGCAGTATTTT
few,TRBD1,TRBV20-1,TRBJ2-2,CSARDPGQGNTGELFF,TGCAGTGCTAGAGATCCGGGACAGGGAAACACCGGGGAGCTGTTTTTT
many,TRBD2,TRBV7-3,TRBJ2-3,CASSLTLKLAGGITDTQYF,TGTGCCAGCAGCTTAACTCTCAAACTAGCGGGAGGAATCACAGATACGCAGTATTTT
NA,TRBD1,TRBV12-3/TRBV12-4,TRBJ2-5,CASSPRTGNQETQYF,TGTGCCAGCAGTCCACGGACAGGGAACCAAGAGACCCAGTACTTC
NA,NA,TRBV18,TRBJ1-2,CASSPKGRDYGYTF,TGTGCCAGCTCACCAAAAGGGCGGGATTATGGCTACACCTTC
few,TRBD1,TRBV29-1,TRBJ1-2,CSVPRQGVYGYTF,TGCAGCGTGCCAAGACAGGGAGTCTATGGCTACACCTTC
few,NA,TRBV11-2,TRBJ2-1,CASTRSTNGQFF,TGTGCCAGCACCAGGAGTACCAATGGGCAGTTCTTC
NA,TRBD1,TRBV27,TRBJ2-2,CASSRTGGRTGELFF,TGTGCCAGCAGTCGGACAGGGGGCCGGACCGGGGAGCTGTTTTTT
few,NA,TRBV28,TRBJ1-2,CATNTRADSYNYGYTF,TGTGCCACCAACACAAGGGCGGACAGTTACAACTATGGCTACACCTTC
few,TRBD2,TRBV24-1,TRBJ2-3,CATSDSGRGVTDTQYF,TGTGCCACCAGTGATTCCGGGCGGGGGGTCACAGATACGCAGTATTTT
many,NA,TRBV18,TRBJ1-1,CASSALGGAMNTEAFF,TGTGCCAGCTCAGCCCTCGGGGGCGCCATGAACACTGAAGCTTTCTTT
many,TRBD2,TRBV6-1,TRBJ2-7,CASNEKGLADSYEQYF,TGTGCCAGCAATGAAAAGGGACTAGCGGACTCCTACGAGCAGTACTTC
few,TRBD1,TRBV19,TRBJ1-1,CASRPGQPTEAFF,TGTGCCAGTAGGCCGGGACAGCCCACTGAAGCTTTCTTT
few,TRBD2,TRBV6-4,TRBJ2-7,CASSGGLVYEQYF,TGTGCCAGCAGTGGGGGACTAGTCTACGAGCAGTACTTC
NA,TRBD2,TRBV28,TRBJ2-3,CASSLRLAGGDTDTQYF,TGTGCCAGCAGTCTAAGGCTAGCGGGAGGGGACACAGATACGCAGTATTTT
NA,TRBD1,TRBV10-3,TRBJ2-4,CAISRDRGRDIQYF,TGTGCCATCAGTCGGGACAGGGGGCGGGACATTCAGTACTTC
many,NA,TRBV28,TRBJ2-7,CASSFISAYEQYF,TGTGCCAGCAGTTTTATATCCGCCTACGAGCAGTACTTC